Following are 16 T cell receptor beta chains from one sample sequenced in a study of low-dose radiotherapy and immunotherapy resistance in tumors. Specified time point: before trial treatment. Both TCRalpha and TCRbeta chains were reverse transcribed with V-gene-specific primers. A roughly 20-cycle PCR with a constant-region primer and V-primer adapter amplified TCRs. TCRdb called the reads again in MiXCR, with one record for every CDR3 protein. The table shows some 88,000 distinct CDR3 sequences, with 9.4% occurring only once. Specimen: PBMCs, collected before treatment. All receptors come from a male donor with prostate cancer.

This chain links TRBV7-9 with TRBJ2-3; 7 positions match TRBD1. The junction had 2 bases not matched to a gene; V was cut back by 4 bases and J by 4 bases. CDR1 and CDR2 from the germline V gene are SEHNR and FQNEAQ (reference sequence). This CDR3 is 13 amino acids long. The CDR3 protein is CASSWQGADTQYF. The CDR3 DNA sequence: TGTGCCAGCAGCTGGCAGGGGGCAGATACGCAGTATTTT. The full variable domain, completed using reference TRBV7-9 and TRBJ2-3, is DTGVSQNPRHKITKRGQNVTFRCDPISEHNRLYWYRQTLGQGPEFLTYFQNEAQLEKSRLLSDRFSAERPKGSFSTLEIQRTEQGDSAMYLCASSWQGADTQYFGPGTRLTVL.

This clonotype was recorded at least ten times. This sequence joins TRBV29-1 and TRBJ1-1; D is possibly TRBD1 (5 bases). This CDR3 is built from 15 residues. Germline lookup yields CDR1 SQVTM and CDR2 ANQGSEA. Trimming stripped 6 bases from V and 1 base from J, with 18 bases between. The CDR3 DNA is TGCAGCGTGATGGTAGCAATAACAGGGAACACTGAAGCTTTCTTT. This codes for CSVMVAITGNTEAFF.

This clonotype was seen ten or more times. The V and J genes are TRBV3-1 and TRBJ2-5; TRBD1 might be the D (7 bases). Germline V lookup: CDR1 LGHDT, CDR2 YNNKEL (reference sequence). The CDR3 extends over 19 amino acids. V lost 1 base, J lost 6 bases, and 27 bases lay in between. The CDR3, as DNA: TGTGCCAGCAGCCAAGTCCAGCGCGCAGGGGGGAATTCAATGAAGACCCAGTACTTC. This gives the protein CASSQVQRAGGNSMKTQYF.

This clonotype was counted ten times or more. The chain employs TRBV28 and TRBJ2-7; tentatively, D is TRBD1 or TRBD2 (5 bases each). CDR1 is MDHEN and CDR2 is SYDVKM in the germline V gene. The CDR3 has 15 residues. The CDR3 is CATTRPIGGRYEQYF. Written as DNA, the CDR3 is TGTGCTACTACGAGGCCGATTGGGGGAAGATACGAGCAGTACTTC.

This clonotype was seen many times. The rearrangement links TRBV2 to TRBJ2-2, with 9 positions matching TRBD2. This CDR3 has 13 residues. The germline V gene encodes CDR1 SNHLY and CDR2 FYNNEI. V dropped 8 bases and J dropped 3; count of bases not matched to a gene: 1. CDR3 DNA: TGTGCCAGCGGGACTAGCTACACCGGGGAGCTGTTTTTT. It codes for CASGTSYTGELFF.

This chain links TRBV10-3 with TRBJ2-2, with D tentatively TRBD1 (6 bases). Germline CDR1 ENHRY, CDR2 SYGVKD. The germline V and J ends were trimmed by 2 bases and 4 bases, with 14 bases remaining between them. CDR3 length equals 16 residues. For the CDR3, the DNA is TGTGCCATCAGTGAGAGTGGCAGGGGTCCCACCGGGGAGCTGTTTTTT. It codes for CAISESGRGPTGELFF.

This clonotype has at least ten counts. The chain joins TRBV6-2 or TRBV6-3 to TRBJ2-5; 7 nucleotides agree with TRBD1. The ends lost 8 bases at V and 4 bases at J; junction bases unmatched: 13. The germline V gene has CDR1 MNHEY and CDR2 SVGEGT. CDR3 length: 15 amino acids. Here the CDR3 DNA reads TGTGCCAGCGTGAAGGGGGCAGGAGGTCGAGAGACCCAGTACTTC. Its protein product is CASVKGAGGRETQYF.

This clonotype showed up many times. V usage is TRBV19 and J usage is TRBJ1-3, with unresolved D. CDR3 size: 12 residues. Trimming cost V 3 bases and J 5 bases, with 5 bases left between them. CDR1 is LNHDA and CDR2 is SQIVND in the germline V gene (reference sequence). The CDR3 here is CASSMERNTIYF. The CDR3 DNA reads as TGTGCCAGTAGTATGGAGCGAAACACCATATATTTT.

This sequence joins TRBV30 and TRBJ1-1, with 7 nucleotides matching TRBD1. J was trimmed by 0 bases and V by 3 bases; bases with no gene match: 7. There are 15 residues in the CDR3. Germline V CDR1 and CDR2: GTSNPN, SVGIG (reference sequence). CDR3 region: CAWSRGGRVNTEAFF. In nucleotides, the CDR3 is TGTGCCTGGAGCAGGGGGGGTAGGGTGAACACTGAAGCTTTCTTT.

This clonotype was picked up many times. The chain carries TRBV6-6 and TRBJ1-4; 8 nucleotides agree with TRBD1. Germline values: CDR1 MNHNY, CDR2 SVGAGI (reference sequence). This CDR3 has 15 residues. The trim removed 2 bases at V and 5 bases at J, leaving 4 bases unmatched. The CDR3 here is CASSYLRGQNEKLFF. The CDR3 region has the DNA TGTGCCAGCAGTTACCTCAGGGGGCAGAATGAAAAACTGTTTTTT.

This clonotype has at least ten counts. The rearrangement joins TRBV28 to TRBJ2-7; 10 bases match TRBD1. CDR1 MDHEN and CDR2 SYDVKM come from the germline V gene. V shed 6 bases, J shed 1 base, and the junction held 3 bases outside the gene matches. This CDR3 region has 14 residues. The DNA of the CDR3 is TGTGCCAGCAGGACAGGGGGCTATTCCTACGAGCAGTACTTC. Its translation is CASRTGGYSYEQYF.

This clonotype was recorded at least ten times. This chain connects TRBV18 to TRBJ2-1; 10 bases are a match to TRBD2. Germline V lookup: CDR1 KGHSH, CDR2 LQKENI. J gave up 7 bases and V 3 bases, and 9 bases lay outside the gene matches. This CDR3 region has 16 residues. The DNA for the CDR3 is TGTGCCAGCTCACCTAACGGACTAGCGGCCGGGAATGAGCAGTTCTTC. Its protein is CASSPNGLAAGNEQFF.

This clonotype was observed many times. The chain has TRBV5-4 and TRBJ1-1; D is perhaps TRBD1 (6 bases). The germline CDR1 and CDR2 sequences are SGHNT and YYREEE (reference sequence). The CDR3 has 13 residues. With 2 bases removed from V and 5 bases from J, the gap between germline ends came to 10 bases. For the CDR3, the DNA is TGTGCCAGCAGCTTTTGGGGGCTTACTGAAGCTTTCTTT. This codes for CASSFWGLTEAFF.

This clonotype was seen at least ten times. V gene TRBV29-1 combines with J gene TRBJ2-1, with 11 bases matching TRBD2. CDR1 SQVTM and CDR2 ANQGSEA come from the germline V gene. The CDR3 is 13 residues long. J was trimmed by 6 bases and V by 4 bases; bases with no gene match: 2. This CDR3 reads CSVVAGGVNEQFF. CDR3 sequence (DNA): TGCAGCGTTGTAGCGGGAGGGGTCAATGAGCAGTTCTTC.

This clonotype appeared many times. The rearrangement joins TRBV3-1 to TRBJ2-7, with D possibly matching TRBD1 (5 bases). The V gene lost 1 base and the J gene lost 2 bases, with 9 bases spanning the gap. Looked up from germline, CDR1 is LGHDT and CDR2 is YNNKEL (reference sequence). The CDR3 length is 14 residues. The CDR3 here is CASSQGQQPYEQYF. The CDR3 DNA reads as TGTGCCAGCAGCCAAGGACAGCAGCCCTACGAGCAGTACTTC.

The table lists this clonotype with many counts. The chain carries TRBV7-2 and TRBJ1-4; D is unclear. The CDR3 covers 11 residues. Germline V lookup: CDR1 SGHTA, CDR2 FQGNSA. V was cut by 3 bases and J by 7 bases, with 3 bases left in between. In nucleotides, the CDR3 is TGTGCCAGCAGCTTCCGTGAAAAACTGTTTTTT. It codes for CASSFREKLFF.